The 21 T cell receptor beta chains reported below all come from one sample, sequenced in a study of blood T cell repertoires in COVID-19 (dated by TCRdb to about 2020). Libraries were built with the immunoSEQ multiplex PCR assay. Held by TCRdb, this immuneACCESS table contains in-frame sequences only and omits some clones. Under half of the omission traces to an unresolved V gene where checked; the cause of the rest is unknown. This sample gives around 100,000 clones in total; more than 70% of them show up just once. The ten largest clones represent 9.5% to 15% of the sample. The sequenced material came from peripheral blood. The receptors derive from a human donor in a cohort sampled during active COVID-19.

V gene TRBV6-5 combines with J gene TRBJ2-5; 8 bases match TRBD1. J gave up 3 bases and V 6 bases, and 9 bases lay outside the gene matches. CDR1 and CDR2 (germline): MNHEY, SVGAGI. The CDR3 runs to 15 residues. CDR3 sequence (DNA): TGTGCCAGCAGACGCGGACAGGGTCCCAAAGAGACCCAGTACTTC. It translates to CASRRGQGPKETQYF.

The chain recombines TRBV6-5 with TRBJ1-5; D remains ambiguous. The V end was cut by 0 bases, the J end by 7 bases, with 10 bases between. The V gene's germline CDR1 is MNHEY and CDR2 SVGAGI. The CDR3 is made up of 14 amino acids. CDR3 coding DNA: TGTGCCAGCAGTTACTCGAGCACGGGACAGCCCCAGCATTTT. Translation: CASSYSSTGQPQHF.

The chain has TRBV11-2 and TRBJ1-4; tentative D call: TRBD1 (6 bases). Trimming stripped 1 base from V and 0 bases from J, with 12 bases between. The CDR3 covers 17 residues. The germline gives CDR1 SGHAT, CDR2 FQNNGV. The CDR3 DNA reads as TGTGCCAGCAGCTTAGCCGGACAGAGGGCAACTAATGAAAAACTGTTTTTT. Translation: CASSLAGQRATNEKLFF.

This chain uses TRBV5-1 with TRBJ2-7; TRBD1 might be the D (6 bases). This CDR3 is 15 amino acids long. Trimming cost V 5 bases and J 1 base, with 16 bases left between them. Germline values: CDR1 SGHRS, CDR2 YFSETQ. CDR3 protein: CASRQPGTSSYEQYF. The CDR3 region has the DNA TGCGCCAGCAGACAACCCGGGACAAGTTCCTACGAGCAGTACTTC.

The chain combines TRBV6-6 with TRBJ2-2; 11 nucleotides align to TRBD2. This CDR3 is built from 15 residues. The junction had 8 bases not matched to a gene; V was cut back by 9 bases and J by 5 bases. CDR1 is MNHNY, CDR2 SVGAGI, per germline (reference sequence). The CDR3 here is CASTTSGAGTGELFF. The CDR3 DNA follows: TGTGCCAGTACGACTAGCGGGGCCGGAACCGGGGAGCTGTTTTTT.

There are a few counts of this clone. The chain uses TRBV30 and TRBJ2-2; D perhaps matches TRBD1 (8 bases). The CDR3 covers 13 residues. The germline gives CDR1 GTSNPN, CDR2 SVGIG (reference sequence). The CDR3 reads CASDREGTGELFF. In DNA, the CDR3 is TGTGCTTCGGACAGGGAGGGCACCGGGGAGCTGTTTTTT. Drawing the rest from reference TRBV30 and TRBJ2-2, the complete variable domain is SQTIHQWPATLVQPVGSPLSLECTVEGTSNPNLYWYRQAAGRGLQLLFYSVGIGQISSEVPQNLSASRPQDRQFILSSKKLLLSDSGFYLCASDREGTGELFFGEGSRLTVL.

The rearrangement joins TRBV4-3 to TRBJ2-1; D remains unclear. V dropped 0 bases and J dropped 8 bases, with 11 bases sitting between them. Germline values: CDR1 LGHNA, CDR2 YSLEER. The CDR3 contains 14 residues. Here the CDR3 DNA reads TGCGCCAGCAGCCAAGATGGTCTAGACGATGAGCAGTTCTTC. As protein: CASSQDGLDDEQFF.

V usage is TRBV5-1 and J usage is TRBJ1-6, with TRBD1 as a possible D gene (6 bases). Germline lookup yields CDR1 SGHRS and CDR2 YFSETQ. CDR3 length: 13 residues. V was shortened by 4 bases and J by 6 bases, with 8 bases between the two germline ends. The CDR3 DNA is TGCGCCAGCAGCCCACAGGGTAATTCACCCCTCCACTTT. Amino acid sequence: CASSPQGNSPLHF.

This clone has a single count. CDR3 DNA: TGTGCCAGCAGGTCCCGGGGCGGGGGGGCCTCCTACAATGAGCAGTTCTTC. Amino acid sequence: CASRSRGGGASYNEQFF. V gene TRBV2 combines with J gene TRBJ2-1, with 9 bases identical to TRBD2. V shed 6 bases and J 0 bases; nucleotides not matched to a gene: 9. This CDR3 is 17 amino acids long. CDR1 is SNHLY and CDR2 is FYNNEI in the germline V gene.

The chain has TRBV7-2 and TRBJ2-2; 11 nucleotides match TRBD1. The J segment lost 6 bases and the V segment lost 0 bases, leaving 3 bases of the junction unmatched. The CDR3 sequence is 16 residues long. Per the germline V gene, CDR1 is SGHTA and CDR2 is FQGNSA. CDR3 loop: CASSLARTGGAGELFF. Here the CDR3 DNA reads TGTGCCAGCAGCTTAGCCCGGACAGGGGGCGCCGGGGAGCTGTTTTTT.

This clone was counted only a few times. The chain couples TRBV19 to TRBJ2-7; possibly TRBD2 for D (5 bases). The V and J ends lost 4 bases and 3 bases respectively, with 10 bases between them. The germline CDR1 and CDR2 sequences are LNHDA and SQIVND (reference sequence). The CDR3 sequence is 13 residues long. This CDR3 reads CASSRSGLYEQYF. Written as DNA, the CDR3 is TGTGCCAGTAGTAGGTCCGGACTCTACGAGCAGTACTTC.

The rearrangement joins TRBV9 to TRBJ2-2; perhaps TRBD2 as D (6 bases). Trimming stripped 4 bases from V and 4 bases from J, with 17 bases between. CDR1 and CDR2 (germline): SGDLS, YYNGEE. The length of the CDR3 is 16 residues. CDR3 nucleotides: TGTGCCAGCAGCTTGTCGACTAGTAGAGTCACCGGGGAGCTGTTTTTT. Amino acids: CASSLSTSRVTGELFF.

The chain employs TRBV6-5 and TRBJ1-5; TRBD1 matches 7 bases. This CDR3 has 13 residues. In germline, CDR1 is MNHEY, CDR2 SVGAGI. V shed 4 bases and J 4 bases; nucleotides not matched to a gene: 1. The CDR3 loop is CASSSTGNQPQHF. The CDR3 bases are TGTGCCAGCAGTTCGACAGGGAATCAGCCCCAGCATTTT.

This chain joins TRBV30 and TRBJ1-2; 8 positions match TRBD1. This CDR3 is 12 amino acids long. CDR1 is GTSNPN and CDR2 is SVGIG in the germline V gene (reference sequence). Trimming at V came to 7 bases and at J to 7 bases, leaving 8 bases not matched to a gene. In DNA, the CDR3 is TGTGCCTTGCTACCAGGGGGCGGTGGCTACACCTTC. It translates to CALLPGGGGYTF.

The rearrangement links TRBV7-9 to TRBJ1-4; D may be TRBD1 (5 bases). Trimming took off 3 bases at V and 4 bases at J, with 12 bases between the two ends. The CDR3 has 15 residues. Germline CDR1 reads SEHNR; CDR2 reads FQNEAQ (reference sequence). The DNA for the CDR3 is TGTGCCAGCAGCTTGAAGGCAGGGATTAATGAAAAACTGTTTTTT. Protein sequence: CASSLKAGINEKLFF.

The J gene is TRBJ2-7, the V gene TRBV13; D is uncertain. From germline, CDR1 is PRHDT and CDR2 FYEKMQ (reference sequence). CDR3 length: 13 residues. V was pared by 2 bases and J by 2 bases, with 7 bases between. CDR3 coding DNA: TGTGCCAGCAGCTTACGAAACACCTACGAGCAGTACTTC. The encoded protein is CASSLRNTYEQYF.

The V gene is TRBV5-1, the J gene TRBJ2-1, with D possibly TRBD2 on 6 matching bases. CDR1 is SGHRS, CDR2 YFSETQ, per germline. The CDR3 is 17 residues long. V shed 4 bases and J shed 7 bases, with 24 bases lying between them. CDR3 sequence reads: CASSPNTGTSRINEQFF. CDR3 bases: TGCGCCAGCAGCCCGAATACCGGGACTTCCCGCATAAATGAGCAGTTCTTC.

The chain joins TRBV29-1 to TRBJ1-1; D is unresolved. The CDR3 sequence is 13 residues long. From germline, CDR1 is SQVTM and CDR2 ANQGSEA. Trimming stripped 3 bases from V and 0 bases from J, with 8 bases between. CDR3 region: CSVERQMNTEAFF. Here the CDR3 DNA reads TGCAGCGTTGAGAGGCAGATGAACACTGAAGCTTTCTTT.

This clone was seen a single time. The chain recombines TRBV6-5 with TRBJ2-7; 10 bases agree with TRBD2. V dropped 6 bases and J dropped 7; count of bases not matched to a gene: 12. The germline V gene encodes CDR1 MNHEY and CDR2 SVGAGI. The CDR3 runs to 15 residues. CDR3 DNA sequence: TGTGCCAGCAGCCTGCTCAGCGGGGGGGCGGGGGAGCAGTACTTC. Translation gives CASSLLSGGAGEQYF.

DNA for the CDR3: TGCGCCAGCAGCCATACGACAGGGGGGTATGGCTACACCTTC. This translates into CASSHTTGGYGYTF. The V and J genes are TRBV4-3 and TRBJ1-2; 9 nucleotides agree with TRBD1. The germline gives CDR1 LGHNA, CDR2 YSLEER. J gave up 5 bases and V 3 bases, and 4 bases lay outside the gene matches. This CDR3 is 14 amino acids long.

This chain connects TRBV6-5 to TRBJ1-3; D may be TRBD1 (5 bases). The CDR3 extends over 15 amino acids. Germline V CDR1 and CDR2: MNHEY, SVGAGI. Trimming removed 2 bases from V and 0 bases from J, with 8 bases in between. The CDR3 sequence is CASSYGGDSGNTIYF. As DNA, the CDR3 is TGTGCCAGCAGTTACGGAGGGGACTCTGGAAACACCATATATTTT.